This T cell receptor beta chain was sequenced for a study of blood T cell repertoires in COVID-19. Study summary: Collection of acute and convalescent COVID-19 samples took place in the United States, Italy and Spain. PBMCs, B-cell-depleted T cells, or T cells were the source of the cDNA or gDNA that made up the material.

Germline CDR1 is SGHDN and CDR2 is FVKESK. This CDR3 has 22 residues. V lost 3 bases and J lost 5; bases outside the gene matches: 24. Authors' processing steps: Estimates of nucleated cell counts were drawn from the amplification of reference gene primers. Assay used: immunoSEQ multiplex PCR; TCRdb lists only in-frame clones, some missing. V and J calls and clone size are given by that table; D and trimming were obtained from the DNA. The sample shows about 63,000 clones, around three quarters of them seen only once. Material for sequencing was peripheral blood. The sequence came from a human donor in a cohort sampled during active COVID-19. The V gene is TRBV14, the J gene TRBJ2-5; TRBD2 aligns across 13 bases. CDR3 loop: CASSHRPAGLAGENGIRETQYF. In nucleotides, the CDR3 is TGTGCCAGCAGCCACCGGCCCGCTGGACTAGCGGGAGAAAACGGGATCCGGGAGACCCAGTACTTC.